This TCR beta chain was documented in a study of monozygotic twins with inflammatory bowel disease. Study results and caveats: The sharing of clonotypes with others was lower in IBD patients than in healthy twins, especially with disease activity.

CDR3 length: 13 residues. The V gene's germline CDR1 is SGHTA and CDR2 FQGNSA. UMIs that had a 6-nucleotide sample barcode were put in using template switching. After re-calling the 5' RACE reads, TCRdb lists one entry per CDR3 protein, DNA absent. The sample totals around 190,000 distinct CDR3 sequences. Whole blood, unsorted for T cells, was the source of total RNA. Comments on this clonotype: Its antigen is not identified.

The chain links TRBV7-2 to TRBJ2-3; TCRdb's D call of TRBD1 is untestable without DNA. This receptor was taken from a human donor with ulcerative colitis or Crohn's disease, or a healthy co-twin of an affected twin (not recorded which). Sequenced sample: blood. The CDR3: CASSIGPPDTQYF.